These 13 T cell receptor beta chains share one sample of origin, sequenced in a study of T cell responses to AZD1222 COVID-19 vaccine. The repertoire was sequenced with immunoSEQ multiplex PCR; TCRdb's copy has only in-frame clones and lacks some. The sample contains 40,000 to 45,000 clones, 83% of which appear only once. Sample: peripheral blood, taken on day 0 of AZD1222 vaccination. These receptors were obtained from an adult in good health.

The gene calls are TRBV6-4 and TRBJ1-2; a possible D gene is TRBD1 (5 bases). V shed 6 bases and J shed 4 bases, with 18 bases lying between them. This CDR3 has 15 amino acids. Looked up from germline, CDR1 is MRHNA and CDR2 is SNTAGT. In DNA form, the CDR3 reads TGTGCCAGCAGCCCTGAGTGGGGACCAGGCTATGGCTACACCTTC. Amino acids: CASSPEWGPGYGYTF.

The rearrangement uses TRBV7-2 and TRBJ2-3; tentatively, D is TRBD2 (6 bases). This CDR3 has 15 residues. V was trimmed by 4 bases and J by 2 bases, leaving 13 bases between them. Germline-derived CDR1 and CDR2 are SGHTA and FQGNSA. The CDR3 spells CASSSGLGFTDTQYF. The DNA for the CDR3 is TGTGCCAGCAGCTCGGGACTGGGATTCACAGATACGCAGTATTTT.

The CDR3 DNA follows: TGTGCCAGCAGAACAGGGCCCGGGGGGCAGTTCTTC. This gives the protein CASRTGPGGQFF. V is TRBV28 and J is TRBJ2-1; D may match TRBD1 or TRBD2 (6 bases each). Trimming stripped 6 bases from V and 12 bases from J, with 15 bases between. Germline assignment: CDR1 MDHEN and CDR2 SYDVKM. The CDR3 is 12 amino acids.

This clone was seen more than once but under ten times. This sequence joins TRBV27 and TRBJ1-3, with 9 bases that match TRBD1. The CDR3 runs 17 residues. Germline CDR1 and CDR2: MNHEY and SMNVEV (reference sequence). V gave up 5 bases and J gave up 2 bases; unmatched junction bases: 10. The CDR3 sequence: CASSPSWTGDPGNTIYF. The CDR3 DNA follows: TGTGCCAGCAGTCCCTCCTGGACAGGGGACCCTGGAAACACCATATATTTT.

This clone was observed a handful of times. The chain employs TRBV23-1 and TRBJ2-5, with 11 bases lining up with TRBD1. TRBV23-1 carries the ORF label, with uncertain function. The CDR3 spans 15 residues. V was pared by 3 bases and J by 4 bases, with 4 bases of the junction left unmatched. CDR3 DNA: TGCGCCAGCAGTCACGGACAGGGGGCGGGAGAGACCCAGTACTTC. Protein: CASSHGQGAGETQYF.

The table lists this clone with a few counts. The genes are TRBV30 and TRBJ1-3; 9 bases fit TRBD1. This CDR3 contains 15 residues. Trimming at V came to 7 bases and at J to 2 bases, leaving 9 bases not matched to a gene. Germline CDR1 and CDR2: GTSNPN and SVGIG (reference sequence). This CDR3 reads CASPGTGKTGNTIYF. In DNA form, the CDR3 reads TGTGCCTCCCCGGGGACAGGGAAGACTGGAAACACCATATATTTT.

This chain links TRBV6-6 with TRBJ1-4; 7 bases fit TRBD1. Per the germline V gene, CDR1 is MNHNY and CDR2 is SVGAGI (reference sequence). The CDR3 consists of 15 residues. After removal of 5 bases from V and 0 bases from J, the junction contained 3 bases not matched to a gene. This CDR3 is CASSPGQTTNEKLFF. The CDR3 DNA is TGTGCCAGCAGTCCGGGACAGACAACTAATGAAAAACTGTTTTTT.

The genes are TRBV18 and TRBJ2-5; TRBD2 matches 9 bases. The germline CDR1 and CDR2 sequences are KGHSH and LQKENI. The CDR3 length is 14 residues. The V and J ends lost 1 base and 3 bases, in that order; junction bases with no gene match: 0. CDR3 DNA sequence: TGTGCCAGCTCACCACTAGCGGGAGAAGAGACCCAGTACTTC. It translates to CASSPLAGEETQYF.

J is TRBJ2-7 and V is TRBV5-1, with a weak D call TRBD1 (6 bases). CDR3 length: 16 residues. V was cut by 4 bases and J by 0 bases, with 17 bases left in between. Germline V gene lookup returns CDR1 SGHRS and CDR2 YFSETQ. The CDR3 region has the DNA TGCGCCAGCAGCCCCGTTGGGGGCCAAAGCTCCTACGAGCAGTACTTC. It specifies CASSPVGGQSSYEQYF.

The genes are TRBV28 and TRBJ2-5; a possible D gene is TRBD2 (6 bases). Germline CDR1 and CDR2: MDHEN and SYDVKM. CDR3 length: 13 residues. Between the trimmed V and J ends, which lost 6 bases and 1 base, there was a span of 9 bases. The CDR3: CASRSSAQETQYF. CDR3 nucleotide sequence: TGTGCCAGCAGATCTAGCGCCCAAGAGACCCAGTACTTC.

The rearrangement links TRBV6-2 or TRBV6-3 to TRBJ1-1; D remains ambiguous. Germline V gene sequence: CDR1 MNHEY, CDR2 SVGEGT. V lost 5 bases to trimming and J lost 5 bases, with 12 bases between them. This CDR3 region has 13 residues. This CDR3 reads CASSPSPRTEAFF. The CDR3 nucleotides read TGTGCCAGCAGTCCGTCGCCCCGAACTGAAGCTTTCTTT.

The V gene is TRBV5-1, the J gene TRBJ1-4; D may be TRBD1 (5 bases). The CDR3 contains 13 residues. CDR1 and CDR2 (germline): SGHRS, YFSETQ. V was clipped by 7 bases and J by 4 bases, with 11 bases between them. The CDR3 spells CASSGGINEKLFF. The CDR3 DNA sequence: TGCGCCAGCTCCGGGGGGATTAATGAAAAACTGTTTTTT.

This clone was seen only once. The chain joins TRBV27 to TRBJ2-5; a possible D gene is TRBD2 (6 bases). Trimming took 6 bases from V and 5 from J, leaving 19 bases between them. This CDR3 has 15 residues. Germline V gene sequence: CDR1 MNHEY, CDR2 SMNVEV (reference sequence). This CDR3 reads CASSPTSFGVETQYF. CDR3 nucleotide sequence: TGTGCCAGCAGCCCGACTAGTTTCGGGGTCGAGACCCAGTACTTC.